The T cell receptor beta chain described here comes from a study of cytomegalovirus exposure and HLA in healthy donors. Unmatched junction bases numbered 2, after V lost 3 bases and J lost 0 bases. This CDR3 comprises 15 residues. Germline V gene lookup returns CDR1 SGHVS and CDR2 FQNEAQ. Vbeta (60) and Jbeta (13) primers were used in the PCR. Repertoires were generated with immunoSEQ multiplex PCR, while TCRdb's copy carries only in-frame clones and drops some. The table records under 200,000 clones, around 80% of them present only once. The study's findings and limits: Some V segments, TRBV6-2 and TRBV6-3 among them, were indistinguishable and were therefore excluded. In vitro work confirmed that three CMV-associated chains recognize CMV antigens. About 180 TCR beta chains were listed as cytomegalovirus-associated.

Remarks on this clone: Antigen unknown.

This sequence was found in a woman aged 18 to 35 in good health and CMV-seropositive. The specimen was PBMCs. The chain is built from TRBV7-8 and TRBJ1-2, with 9 bases lining up with TRBD1. The CDR3 is CASSLGTGSNYGYTF. In DNA form, the CDR3 reads TGTGCCAGCAGCTTGGGGACAGGGTCTAACTATGGCTACACCTTC. The entire variable domain, with the rest obtained from reference TRBV7-8 and TRBJ1-2, is as follows: GAGVSQSPRYKVAKRGQDVALRCDPISGHVSLFWYQQALGQGPEFLTYFQNEAQLDKSGLPSDRFFAERPEGSVSTLKIQRTQQEDSAVYLCASSLGTGSNYGYTFGSGTRLTVV.